Ten or more counts support the clone carrying this T cell receptor (beta chain). No antigen is known for it. The data were taken from a study of T cells in Graves' hyperthyroidism and ophthalmopathy. Study-level findings and limits: A 13 V-J signature model discriminated ophthalmopathy versus stable hyperthyroidism.

There were TCR beta CDR3 regions amplified from RNA transcripts. The HTBI set primed first-round TCR CDR3 RT-PCR. TCRdb reanalysed the multiplex PCR reads using MiXCR and keeps one entry per CDR3 protein. The sample yields about 570,000 distinct CDR3 sequences, around 13% seen once. Patients aged 18 to 65 with hyperthyroidism were newly diagnosed, with duration under 2 months. For the diagnoses, clinical symptoms, serum thyroxine and TRAb, thyroid ultrasound and orbital computed tomography were used. Using around 10 ml of fresh peripheral blood, PBMCs were prepared. This clonotype originated in a woman between 35 and 50 years old with Graves' hyperthyroidism. The sequencing input was blood.

This chain's CDR3 is CASSQGPGPEAFF. In nucleotides, the CDR3 is TGTGCCAGCAGCCAAGGTCCGGGACCTGAAGCTTTCTTT. The chain has TRBV3-1 and TRBJ1-1; a weak D match, TRBD1 (5 bases). With 1 base removed from V and 6 bases from J, the gap between germline ends came to 9 bases. Germline V CDR1 and CDR2: LGHDT, YNNKEL (reference sequence). The CDR3 covers 13 residues.